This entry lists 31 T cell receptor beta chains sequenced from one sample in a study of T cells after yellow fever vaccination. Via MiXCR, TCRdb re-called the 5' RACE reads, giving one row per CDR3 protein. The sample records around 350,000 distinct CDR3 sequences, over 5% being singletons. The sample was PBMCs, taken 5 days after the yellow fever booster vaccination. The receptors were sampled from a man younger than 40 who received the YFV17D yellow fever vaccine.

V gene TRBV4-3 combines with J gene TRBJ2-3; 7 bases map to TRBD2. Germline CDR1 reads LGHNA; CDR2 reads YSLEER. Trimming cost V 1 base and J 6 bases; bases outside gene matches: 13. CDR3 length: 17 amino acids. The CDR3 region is CASSQGTAWRELDTQYF. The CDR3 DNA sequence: TGCGCCAGCAGCCAAGGGACCGCCTGGCGGGAGCTTGATACGCAGTATTTT.

CDR3 sequence: CASSSGQVIADTQYF. In DNA form, the CDR3 reads TGTGCCAGCAGTTCAGGACAGGTCATAGCAGATACGCAGTATTTT. The rearrangement joins TRBV28 to TRBJ2-3; 7 bases fit TRBD1. V was clipped by 4 bases and J by 4 bases; unmatched bases: 8. The germline V gene encodes CDR1 MDHEN and CDR2 SYDVKM. CDR3 length: 15 amino acids.

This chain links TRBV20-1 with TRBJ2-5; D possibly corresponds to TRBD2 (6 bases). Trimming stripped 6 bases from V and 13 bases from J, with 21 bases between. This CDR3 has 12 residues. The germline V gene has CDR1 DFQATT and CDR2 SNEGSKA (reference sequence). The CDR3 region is CSAGSDPPYPYF. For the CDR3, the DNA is TGCAGTGCCGGGAGTGACCCCCCATACCCGTACTTC.

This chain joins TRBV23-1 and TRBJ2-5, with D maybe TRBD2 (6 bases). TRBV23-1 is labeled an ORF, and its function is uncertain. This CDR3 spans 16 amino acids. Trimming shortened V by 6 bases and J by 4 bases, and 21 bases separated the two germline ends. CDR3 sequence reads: CASSPALAGQGETQYF. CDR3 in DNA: TGCGCCAGCAGCCCGGCGCTGGCGGGGCAAGGAGAGACCCAGTACTTC.

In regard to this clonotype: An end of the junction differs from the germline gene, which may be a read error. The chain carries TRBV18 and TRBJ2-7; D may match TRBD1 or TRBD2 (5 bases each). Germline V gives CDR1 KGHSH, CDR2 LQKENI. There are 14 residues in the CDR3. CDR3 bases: TGTGCCAGCTCACAAGAAGGGGTCAACGGGGAGCGGTACTTC. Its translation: CASSQEGVNGERYF.

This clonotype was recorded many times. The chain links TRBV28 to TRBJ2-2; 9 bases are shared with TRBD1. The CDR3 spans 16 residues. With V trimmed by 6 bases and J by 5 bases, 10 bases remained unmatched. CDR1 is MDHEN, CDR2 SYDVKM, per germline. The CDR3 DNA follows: TGTGCCAGCAGGAATACCGGGACAGGGAGAACCGGGGAGCTGTTTTTT. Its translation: CASRNTGTGRTGELFF.

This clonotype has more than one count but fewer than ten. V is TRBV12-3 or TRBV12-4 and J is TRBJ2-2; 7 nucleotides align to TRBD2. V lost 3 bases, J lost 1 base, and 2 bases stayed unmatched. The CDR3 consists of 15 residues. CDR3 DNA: TGTGCCAGCAGTTTCGCTAGCGGGAACACCGGGGAGCTGTTTTTT. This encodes CASSFASGNTGELFF.

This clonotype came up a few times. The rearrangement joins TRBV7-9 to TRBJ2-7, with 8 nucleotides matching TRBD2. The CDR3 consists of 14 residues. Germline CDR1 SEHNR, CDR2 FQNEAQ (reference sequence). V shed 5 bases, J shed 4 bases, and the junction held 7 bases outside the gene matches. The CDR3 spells CASSHGASGYEQYF. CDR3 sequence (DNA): TGTGCCAGCAGCCACGGGGCTAGCGGGTACGAGCAGTACTTC.

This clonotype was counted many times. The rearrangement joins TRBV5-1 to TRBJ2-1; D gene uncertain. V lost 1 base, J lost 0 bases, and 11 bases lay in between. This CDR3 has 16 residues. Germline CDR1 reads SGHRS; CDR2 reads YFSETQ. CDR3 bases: TGCGCCAGCAGCTTGAACGGGTTGAGCTCCTACAATGAGCAGTTCTTC. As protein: CASSLNGLSSYNEQFF.

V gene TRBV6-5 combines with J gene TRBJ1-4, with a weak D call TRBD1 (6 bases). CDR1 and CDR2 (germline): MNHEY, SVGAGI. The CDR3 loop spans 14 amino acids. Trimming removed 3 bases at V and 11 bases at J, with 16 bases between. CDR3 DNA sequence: TGTGCCAGCAGTTATTACGCCGAGGGGGGTAAACTGTTTTTT. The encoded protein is CASSYYAEGGKLFF.

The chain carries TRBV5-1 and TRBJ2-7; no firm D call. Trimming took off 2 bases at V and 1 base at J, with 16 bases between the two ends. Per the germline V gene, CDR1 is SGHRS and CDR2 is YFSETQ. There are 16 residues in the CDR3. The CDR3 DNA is TGCGCCAGCAGCTTCGAAGGCCCAACCATATCCTACGAGCAGTACTTC. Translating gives CASSFEGPTISYEQYF.

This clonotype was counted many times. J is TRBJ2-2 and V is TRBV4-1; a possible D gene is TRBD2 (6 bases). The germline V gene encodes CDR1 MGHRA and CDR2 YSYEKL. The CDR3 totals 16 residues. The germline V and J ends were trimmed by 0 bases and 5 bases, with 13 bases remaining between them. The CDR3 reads CASSQEIGSFTGELFF. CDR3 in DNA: TGCGCCAGCAGCCAAGAGATCGGGAGCTTTACCGGGGAGCTGTTTTTT.

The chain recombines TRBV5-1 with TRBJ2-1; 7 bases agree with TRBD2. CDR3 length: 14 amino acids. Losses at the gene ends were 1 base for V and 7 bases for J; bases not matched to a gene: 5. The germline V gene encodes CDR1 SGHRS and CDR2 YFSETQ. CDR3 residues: CASSLWGRVNEQFF. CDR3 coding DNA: TGCGCCAGCAGCTTGTGGGGGAGGGTAAATGAGCAGTTCTTC.

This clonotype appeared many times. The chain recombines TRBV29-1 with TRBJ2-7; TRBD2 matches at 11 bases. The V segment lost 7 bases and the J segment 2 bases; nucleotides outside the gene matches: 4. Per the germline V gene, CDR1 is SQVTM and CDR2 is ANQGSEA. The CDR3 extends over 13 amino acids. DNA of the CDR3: TGCAGCGCTTCGACTAGCGGGGCCTACGAGCAGTACTTC. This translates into CSASTSGAYEQYF.

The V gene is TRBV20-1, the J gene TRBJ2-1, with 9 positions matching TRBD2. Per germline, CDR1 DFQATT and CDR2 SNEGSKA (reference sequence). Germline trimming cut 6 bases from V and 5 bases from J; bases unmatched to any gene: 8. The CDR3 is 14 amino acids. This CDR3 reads CSAPVAGVNNEQFF. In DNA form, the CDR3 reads TGCAGTGCCCCCGTAGCGGGGGTAAACAATGAGCAGTTCTTC.

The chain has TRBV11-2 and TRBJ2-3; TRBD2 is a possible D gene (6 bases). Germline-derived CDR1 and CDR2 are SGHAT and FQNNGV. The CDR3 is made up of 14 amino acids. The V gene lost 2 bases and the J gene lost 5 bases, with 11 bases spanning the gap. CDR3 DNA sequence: TGTGCCAGCAGCTTATCGACTAGTGGAGATACGCAGTATTTT. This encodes CASSLSTSGDTQYF.

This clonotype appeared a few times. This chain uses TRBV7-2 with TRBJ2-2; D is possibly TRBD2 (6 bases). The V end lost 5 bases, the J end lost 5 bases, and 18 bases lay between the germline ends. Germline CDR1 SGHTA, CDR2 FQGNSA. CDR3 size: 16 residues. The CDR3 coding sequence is TGTGCCAGCAGCCCGCTACCGGGAGAGGGGACCGGGGAGCTGTTTTTT. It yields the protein CASSPLPGEGTGELFF.

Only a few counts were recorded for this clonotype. The CDR3 coding sequence is TGTGCCAGCAGCTTAGTCGGGACTAGCGGGTATCAAGAGACCCAGTACTTC. This gives the protein CASSLVGTSGYQETQYF. The V call is TRBV7-2, the J call TRBJ2-5, with 12 nucleotides matching TRBD2. With 1 base clipped from V and 2 bases from J, the junction kept 5 bases outside the gene matches. CDR1 is SGHTA and CDR2 is FQGNSA in the germline V gene. The CDR3 has 17 amino acids.

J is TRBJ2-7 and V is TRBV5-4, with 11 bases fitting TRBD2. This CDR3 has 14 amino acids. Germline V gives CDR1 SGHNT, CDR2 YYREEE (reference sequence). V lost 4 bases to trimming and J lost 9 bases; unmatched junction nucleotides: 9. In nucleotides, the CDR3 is TGTGCCAGCAGCCCCACTAGCGGGAGTAAAGCGCAGTACTTC. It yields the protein CASSPTSGSKAQYF.

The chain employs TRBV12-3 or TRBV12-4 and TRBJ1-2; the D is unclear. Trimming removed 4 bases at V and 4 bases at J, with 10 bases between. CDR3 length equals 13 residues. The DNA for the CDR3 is TGTGCCAGCAGTTCCGGACGGATCTATGGCTACACCTTC. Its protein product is CASSSGRIYGYTF.

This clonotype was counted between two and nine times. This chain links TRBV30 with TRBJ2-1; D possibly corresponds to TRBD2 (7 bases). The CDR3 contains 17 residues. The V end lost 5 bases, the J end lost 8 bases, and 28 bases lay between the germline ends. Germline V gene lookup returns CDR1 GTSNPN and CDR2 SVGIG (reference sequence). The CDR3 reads CAWGYLGASGSRDEQFF. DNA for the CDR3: TGTGCCTGGGGATATCTGGGGGCTAGCGGATCCCGCGATGAGCAGTTCTTC.

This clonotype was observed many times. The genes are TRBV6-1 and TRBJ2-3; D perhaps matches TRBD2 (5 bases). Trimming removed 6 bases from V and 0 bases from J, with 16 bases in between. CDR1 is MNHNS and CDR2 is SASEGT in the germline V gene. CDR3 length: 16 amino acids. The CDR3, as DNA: TGTGCCAGCAGCCGACCCCCGCGGGTGAGCACAGATACGCAGTATTTT. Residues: CASSRPPRVSTDTQYF.

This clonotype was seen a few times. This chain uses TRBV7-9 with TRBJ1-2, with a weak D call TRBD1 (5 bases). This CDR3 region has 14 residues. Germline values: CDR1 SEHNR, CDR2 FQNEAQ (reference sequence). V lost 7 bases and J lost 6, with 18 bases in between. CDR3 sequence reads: CASTSEGRANGYTF. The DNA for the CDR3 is TGTGCCAGCACCTCCGAAGGCAGGGCGAATGGCTACACCTTC.

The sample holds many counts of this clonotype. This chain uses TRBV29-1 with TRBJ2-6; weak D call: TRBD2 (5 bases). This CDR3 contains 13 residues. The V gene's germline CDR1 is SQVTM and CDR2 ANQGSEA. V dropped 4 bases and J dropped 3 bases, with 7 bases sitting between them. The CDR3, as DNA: TGCAGCGTTGTGGAGGATGGGGCCAACGTCCTGACTTTC. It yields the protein CSVVEDGANVLTF. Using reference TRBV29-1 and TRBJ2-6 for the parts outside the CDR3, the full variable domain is SAVISQKPSRDICQRGTSLTIQCQVDSQVTMMFWYRQQPGQSLTLIATANQGSEATYESGFVIDKFPISRPNLTFSTLTVSNMSPEDSSIYLCSVVEDGANVLTFGAGSRLTVL.

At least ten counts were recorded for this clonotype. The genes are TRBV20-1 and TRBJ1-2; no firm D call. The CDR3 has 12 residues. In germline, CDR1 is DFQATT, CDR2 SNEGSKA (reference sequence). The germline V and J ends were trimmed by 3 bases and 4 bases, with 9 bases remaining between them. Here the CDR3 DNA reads TGCAGTGCTAGCGGCAACAGCTATGGCTACACCTTC. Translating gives CSASGNSYGYTF.

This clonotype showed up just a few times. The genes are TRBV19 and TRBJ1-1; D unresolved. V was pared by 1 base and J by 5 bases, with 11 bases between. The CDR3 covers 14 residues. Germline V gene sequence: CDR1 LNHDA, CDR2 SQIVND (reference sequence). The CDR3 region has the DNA TGTGCCAGTAGTATAGTGGGCCCTGGAACTGAAGCTTTCTTT. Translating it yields CASSIVGPGTEAFF.

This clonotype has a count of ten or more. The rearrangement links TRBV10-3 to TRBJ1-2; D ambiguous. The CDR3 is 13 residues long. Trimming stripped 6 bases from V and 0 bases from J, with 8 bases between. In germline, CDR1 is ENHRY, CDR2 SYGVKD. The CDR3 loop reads CAISERSNYGYTF. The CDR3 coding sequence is TGTGCCATCAGCGAGAGATCTAACTATGGCTACACCTTC.

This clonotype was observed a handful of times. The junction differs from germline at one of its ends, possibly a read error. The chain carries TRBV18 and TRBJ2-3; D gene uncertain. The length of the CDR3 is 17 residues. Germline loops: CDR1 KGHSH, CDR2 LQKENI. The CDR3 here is CARSPYLRASSTDTQYF. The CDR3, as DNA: TGTGCCAGATCACCATACTTAAGGGCTTCCAGCACAGATACGCAGTATTTT.

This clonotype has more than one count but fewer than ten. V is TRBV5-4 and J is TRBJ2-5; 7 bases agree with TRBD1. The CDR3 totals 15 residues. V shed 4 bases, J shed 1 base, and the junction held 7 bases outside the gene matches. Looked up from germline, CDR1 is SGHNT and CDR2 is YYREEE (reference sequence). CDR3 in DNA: TGTGCCAGCAGCAAAACCGGGACAGCCCAAGAGACCCAGTACTTC. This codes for CASSKTGTAQETQYF.

The CDR3 sequence: CASSAQTSVKTQYF. CDR3 DNA sequence: TGTGCCAGTAGTGCACAGACTAGCGTGAAGACCCAGTACTTC. The chain couples TRBV19 to TRBJ2-5; TRBD2 matches 8 bases. The J segment lost 6 bases and the V segment lost 5 bases, leaving 8 bases of the junction unmatched. The V gene's germline CDR1 is LNHDA and CDR2 SQIVND (reference sequence). The CDR3 extends over 14 amino acids.

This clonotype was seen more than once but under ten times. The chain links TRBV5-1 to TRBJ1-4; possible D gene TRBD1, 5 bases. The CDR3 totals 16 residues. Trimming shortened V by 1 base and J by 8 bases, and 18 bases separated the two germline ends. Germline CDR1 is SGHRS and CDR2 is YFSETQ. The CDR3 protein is CASSLTSRGNHEKLFF. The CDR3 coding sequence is TGCGCCAGCAGCTTGACGTCTCGGGGGAACCACGAAAAACTGTTTTTT.